What follows are 22 T cell receptor beta chains derived from one specimen sequenced in a study of blood T cell repertoires in COVID-19. Clones were read by immunoSEQ multiplex PCR, and TCRdb kept only the in-frame ones, dropping some. The table shows around 34,000 clones, with about 80% occurring only once. Sequenced input: peripheral blood. These TCRs come from a man between 50 and 59 years old with acute or convalescent COVID-19.

This chain joins TRBV4-1 and TRBJ2-7, with TRBD1 identical over 9 bases. Trimming took 5 bases from V and 1 from J; bases not matched to a gene: 15. CDR3 size: 18 residues. Per germline, CDR1 MGHRA and CDR2 YSYEKL. For the CDR3, the DNA is TGCGCCAGCAGCTCCCCCCTAGCCTCCGGGACAGGGTCCTACGAGCAGTACTTC. Its protein is CASSSPLASGTGSYEQYF.

V gene TRBV3-1 (or the pseudogene TRBV3-2) combines with J gene TRBJ2-1; 10 positions match TRBD2. J lost 3 bases, V lost 0 bases, and 5 bases had no gene match. The CDR3 extends over 17 amino acids. Germline V gene sequence: CDR1 LGHDT, CDR2 YNNKEL (reference sequence). The CDR3 DNA reads as TGTGCCAGCAGCCAAGATATAGCGGGGGGTATCTACAATGAGCAGTTCTTC. Its translation is CASSQDIAGGIYNEQFF.

The chain links TRBV5-1 to TRBJ2-7; D is uncertain. Trimming left V 2 bases short and J 0 bases short, with 9 bases between. Germline V lookup: CDR1 SGHRS, CDR2 YFSETQ. CDR3 length: 14 amino acids. In nucleotides, the CDR3 is TGCGCCAGCAGCTTAGATGCCAGCTCCTACGAGCAGTACTTC. Amino acids: CASSLDASSYEQYF. Filled out from reference TRBV5-1 and TRBJ2-7, the complete variable domain reads KAGVTQTPRYLIKTRGQQVTLSCSPISGHRSVSWYQQTPGQGLQFLFEYFSETQRNKGNFPGRFSGRQFSNSRSEMNVSTLELGDSALYLCASSLDASSYEQYFGPGTRLTVT.

The chain has TRBV10-2 and TRBJ2-7; tentative D call: TRBD2 (6 bases). The V end was cut by 4 bases, the J end by 1 base, with 14 bases between. This CDR3 region has 15 residues. In germline, CDR1 is WSHSY, CDR2 SAAADI. Here the CDR3 DNA reads TGCGCCAGCAGTGTTCGCGGGACGATATCCTACGAGCAGTACTTC. Translation: CASSVRGTISYEQYF.

J is TRBJ1-2 and V is TRBV13, with TRBD1 as a possible D gene (5 bases). Germline CDR1 is PRHDT and CDR2 is FYEKMQ (reference sequence). The V and J ends lost 7 bases and 4 bases respectively, with 19 bases between them. The CDR3 length is 15 residues. The DNA for the CDR3 is TGTGCCAGCACCTCTCGGGGGTCGTTTGTCTATGGCTACACCTTC. This codes for CASTSRGSFVYGYTF.

The gene calls are TRBV2 and TRBJ1-1; D not resolved. This CDR3 region has 12 residues. Germline CDR1 SNHLY, CDR2 FYNNEI. V was trimmed by 2 bases and J by 9 bases, leaving 10 bases between them. For the CDR3, the DNA is TGTGCCAGCAGTGAACGGCAGGTAAAAGCTTTCTTT. It codes for CASSERQVKAFF.

As DNA, the CDR3 is TGTGCCACCAGGTGCCGTACAGGGTTAAATAGCAATCAGCCCCAGCATTTT. It codes for CATRCRTGLNSNQPQHF. V usage is TRBV24-1 and J usage is TRBJ1-5; D is possibly TRBD1 (6 bases). Germline V lookup: CDR1 KGHDR, CDR2 SFDVKD. The CDR3 length is 17 residues. V was cut by 7 bases and J by 0 bases, with 18 bases left in between.

This clone was seen a handful of times. The rearrangement uses TRBV10-1 and TRBJ1-1, with D perhaps TRBD1 (6 bases). V dropped 3 bases and J dropped 6 bases, with 11 bases sitting between them. The CDR3 runs to 13 residues. Germline CDR1 reads WNHNN; CDR2 reads SYGVQD (reference sequence). The CDR3 reads CASSETGWAEAFF. CDR3 DNA sequence: TGCGCCAGCAGTGAAACAGGGTGGGCTGAAGCTTTCTTT.

The V call is TRBV24-1, the J call TRBJ2-1; D is possibly TRBD2 (6 bases). CDR1 is KGHDR and CDR2 is SFDVKD in the germline V gene. The CDR3 consists of 15 residues. With 11 bases removed from V and 4 bases from J, the gap between germline ends came to 20 bases. This chain's CDR3 is CARQPGLDLYNEQFF. DNA for the CDR3: TGTGCCAGACAACCGGGACTCGACTTGTACAATGAGCAGTTCTTC.

CDR3 region: CASSGTRYRVQNTEAFF. The CDR3 coding sequence is TGTGCCAGCAGTGGCACCAGATACAGGGTCCAGAACACTGAAGCTTTCTTT. The rearrangement links TRBV6-4 to TRBJ1-1; tentatively, D is TRBD1 (6 bases). CDR1 MRHNA and CDR2 SNTAGT come from the germline V gene. There are 17 residues in the CDR3. V gave up 4 bases and J gave up 1 base, with 19 bases separating them.

This chain uses TRBV28 with TRBJ2-7; D remains unclear. Between the trimmed V and J ends, which lost 3 bases and 0 bases, there was a span of 6 bases. The CDR3 contains 13 residues. The germline gives CDR1 MDHEN, CDR2 SYDVKM. In nucleotides, the CDR3 is TGTGCCAGCAGTTTCCGGAGCTCCTACGAGCAGTACTTC. It encodes CASSFRSSYEQYF.

This clone was found a few times. This chain uses TRBV19 with TRBJ2-3; 10 bases match TRBD2. The V and J ends lost 8 bases and 2 bases, in that order; junction bases with no gene match: 7. The CDR3 extends over 15 amino acids. The germline V gene encodes CDR1 LNHDA and CDR2 SQIVND (reference sequence). Here the CDR3 reads CASPTLAGDTDTQYF. The CDR3 DNA sequence: TGTGCCAGTCCAACCCTAGCGGGGGACACAGATACGCAGTATTTT.

The gene calls are TRBV18 and TRBJ1-1, with D possibly matching TRBD1 (6 bases). Germline lookup yields CDR1 KGHSH and CDR2 LQKENI. There are 14 residues in the CDR3. V was shortened by 5 bases and J by 0 bases, with 10 bases between the two germline ends. CDR3 sequence reads: CASSSGQMNTEAFF. The CDR3 DNA reads TGTGCCAGCTCATCCGGACAGATGAACACTGAAGCTTTCTTT.

With respect to this clone: Other DNA variants within this sample encode the same CDR3. The chain carries TRBV10-3 and TRBJ1-2; 8 bases match TRBD1. CDR1 is ENHRY, CDR2 SYGVKD, per germline. The J segment lost 4 bases and the V segment lost 6 bases, leaving 4 bases of the junction unmatched. This CDR3 region has 13 residues. The CDR3 DNA is TGTGCCATCAGGCCAGGGGGCCCCTATGGCTACACCTTC. Amino acids: CAIRPGGPYGYTF.

Written as DNA, the CDR3 is TGTGCCACCAGTGATCCCCGGGGGTCCGGCCTGGGAAATGAGCAGTTCTTC. Protein product: CATSDPRGSGLGNEQFF. The chain carries TRBV24-1 and TRBJ2-1; perhaps TRBD2 as D (6 bases). V lost 3 bases and J lost 7, with 21 bases in between. This CDR3 region has 17 residues. Germline CDR1 and CDR2: KGHDR and SFDVKD.

Only a few counts were recorded for this clone. The J gene is TRBJ2-1, the V gene TRBV5-4, with TRBD2 as a possible D gene (6 bases). The CDR3 covers 13 residues. The V gene's germline CDR1 is SGHNT and CDR2 YYREEE (reference sequence). V was cut by 5 bases and J by 5 bases, with 11 bases left in between. CDR3: CASRSGTHNEQFF. The CDR3 DNA is TGTGCCAGCAGGTCCGGGACTCACAATGAGCAGTTCTTC.

This clone was seen once. The chain joins TRBV7-2 to TRBJ2-7; 7 positions agree with TRBD2. CDR1 and CDR2 from the germline V gene are SGHTA and FQGNSA. The CDR3 is 15 amino acids. Germline trimming cut 5 bases from V and 1 base from J; bases unmatched to any gene: 8. CDR3 sequence reads: CASSEWEGGSYEQYF. DNA of the CDR3: TGTGCCAGCAGCGAGTGGGAGGGCGGGTCCTACGAGCAGTACTTC.

This clone was picked up a small number of times. The V gene is TRBV19, the J gene TRBJ1-1, with TRBD1 matching 9 bases. The CDR3 loop spans 17 amino acids. The V and J ends lost 3 bases and 4 bases, in that order; junction bases with no gene match: 12. CDR1 and CDR2 (germline): LNHDA, SQIVND (reference sequence). The CDR3 here is CASSIVGTGGPGTEAFF. CDR3 DNA: TGTGCCAGTAGTATTGTTGGTACAGGGGGCCCGGGCACTGAAGCTTTCTTT. Complete variable domain (other parts from reference TRBV19 and TRBJ1-1): DGGITQSPKYLFRKEGQNVTLSCEQNLNHDAMYWYRQDPGQGLRLIYYSQIVNDFQKGDIAEGYSVSREKKESFPLTVTSAQKNPTAFYLCASSIVGTGGPGTEAFFGQGTRLTVV.

The chain uses TRBV2 and TRBJ2-1, with TRBD2 identical over 11 bases. V was clipped by 7 bases and J by 6 bases; unmatched bases: 5. The CDR3 is 14 residues long. Germline loops: CDR1 SNHLY, CDR2 FYNNEI. The CDR3: CASNSGRAGNEQFF. The DNA for the CDR3 is TGTGCCAGCAATAGCGGGAGGGCCGGCAATGAGCAGTTCTTC.

The chain links TRBV12-5 to TRBJ1-4; D might be TRBD1 (5 bases). Germline V gene sequence: CDR1 LGHNT, CDR2 FRNRAP. There are 16 residues in the CDR3. With 3 bases removed from V and 1 base from J, the gap between germline ends came to 12 bases. CDR3 amino acids: CASGFLGRGTNEKLFF. The CDR3 region has the DNA TGTGCTAGTGGTTTCTTGGGGCGGGGAACTAATGAAAAACTGTTTTTT.

CDR3 coding DNA: TGTGCCAGCAGCAAAGGCCCCAGCGGGAGGGTGCGATCCGGGGAGCTGTTTTTT. It yields the protein CASSKGPSGRVRSGELFF. The chain links TRBV7-6 to TRBJ2-2, with TRBD2 identical over 10 bases. CDR1 is SGHVS and CDR2 is FNYEAQ in the germline V gene. V lost 5 bases to trimming and J lost 6 bases; unmatched junction nucleotides: 15. CDR3 size: 18 residues.

This rearrangement joins TRBV19 to TRBJ1-1; the D is unclear. This CDR3 is built from 13 residues. Per the germline V gene, CDR1 is LNHDA and CDR2 is SQIVND (reference sequence). V was cut by 3 bases and J by 0 bases, with 5 bases left in between. CDR3 coding DNA: TGTGCCAGTAGTATCTCCCTGAACACTGAAGCTTTCTTT. Residues: CASSISLNTEAFF.